This is a list of T cell receptor beta chains from one sample in a study of blood T cell repertoires in COVID-19. This table comes from immunoSEQ multiplex PCR, and its TCRdb copy is limited to in-frame clones, with some not included. This sample yields about 63,000 clones, of which about 88% are seen a single time; approximately 4.3% belongs to the top ten. The sample was peripheral blood. All receptors come from a human donor in a cohort sampled during active COVID-19. Each CDR3 is given without its conserved first and last residue. Only some rows state a clone size, as once, few, many or a class for expanded clones.

>NA|TRBV20-1|TRBJ2-1
SASKRHNEQF
>NA|TRBV5-1|TRBJ1-2
ASSLTTGTYGYT
>NA|TRBV7-9|TRBJ2-1
ASSKILAVSYNEQF
>few|TRBV29-1|TRBJ1-1
SIYQADRAAEAF
>NA|TRBV18|TRBJ2-1
ASSRHRNYNEQF
>once|TRBV5-1|TRBJ2-7
ASSRTSGSHGEQY
>NA|TRBV30|TRBJ1-4
AWNRAATNEKLF
>NA|TRBV2|TRBJ2-6
ASSEASYRIRGRSDRSGANVLT
>NA|TRBV5-6|TRBJ1-5
ASSRQGFNQPQH
>NA|TRBV6-1|TRBJ1-6
ASSEDFGANPNSPLH
>NA|TRBV4-1|TRBJ2-3
ASSQEDDASGVGDTQY
>once|TRBV24-1|TRBJ2-3
ATSDEPGQGVRARSMEQQY
>NA|TRBV7-3|TRBJ2-2
ASSHQRYRVGTGELF
>NA|TRBV4-1|TRBJ2-5
ASSRRFLAGGETQY
>medium-sized|TRBV27|TRBJ1-2
ASSGGPYGYT
>NA|TRBV6-6|TRBJ2-7
ASYQGAGWEQY
>NA|TRBV11-2|TRBJ2-7
ASSLVTSGSSNFEQY
>NA|TRBV13|TRBJ2-7
ASSLTRDTTYEQY
>once|TRBV7-2|TRBJ2-5
ASSLQAQETQY
>NA|TRBV5-1|TRBJ2-5
ASSPLTGDPETQY
>NA|TRBV5-1|TRBJ2-5
ASSQGGLAETQY
>NA|TRBV4-1|TRBJ2-5
ASSQELASGTEETQY
>NA|TRBV25-1|TRBJ1-1
ASSTRQGAWTEAF
>NA|TRBV7-2|TRBJ1-1
ASRTGMNTEAF